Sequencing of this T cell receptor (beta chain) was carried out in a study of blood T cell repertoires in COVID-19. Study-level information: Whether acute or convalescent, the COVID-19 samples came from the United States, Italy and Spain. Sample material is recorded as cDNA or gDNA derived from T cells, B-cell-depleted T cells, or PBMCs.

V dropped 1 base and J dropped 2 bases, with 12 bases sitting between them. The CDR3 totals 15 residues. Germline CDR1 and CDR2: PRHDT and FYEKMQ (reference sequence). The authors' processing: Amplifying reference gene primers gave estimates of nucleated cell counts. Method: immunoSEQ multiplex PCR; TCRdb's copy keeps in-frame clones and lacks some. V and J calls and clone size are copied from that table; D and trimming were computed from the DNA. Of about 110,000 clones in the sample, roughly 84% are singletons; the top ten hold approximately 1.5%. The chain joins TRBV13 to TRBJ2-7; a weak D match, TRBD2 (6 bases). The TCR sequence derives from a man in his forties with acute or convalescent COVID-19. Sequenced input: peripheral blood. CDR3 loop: CASSLVGTSTYEQYF. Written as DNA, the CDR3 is TGTGCCAGCAGCTTAGTAGGGACTTCTACCTACGAGCAGTACTTC.